This record looks at one T cell receptor beta chain sequence and its context. V shed 2 bases and J 6 bases; nucleotides not matched to a gene: 8. This CDR3 is 15 amino acids long. Germline V gene lookup returns CDR1 SGHDT and CDR2 YYEEEE. Sequencing used immunoSEQ multiplex PCR; TCRdb keeps in-frame clones, though not all of them. This table holds approximately 180,000 clones, roughly three quarters found once. This entry belongs to a study of blood T cell repertoires in COVID-19. On the study more broadly: In each case, the material was cDNA or gDNA derived from T cells, B-cell-depleted T cells, or PBMCs.

Sequenced material: PBMCs or T cells enriched from blood (not recorded which). The sequence derives from a woman between 45 and 60 years old with acute COVID-19. This rearrangement joins TRBV5-6 to TRBJ1-2, with 9 positions matching TRBD1. The CDR3 is CASSFRGTGSDGYTF. The CDR3 DNA follows: TGTGCCAGCAGCTTCCGCGGGACAGGGTCCGATGGCTACACCTTC.